A selection of T cell receptor beta chains follows, all from one sample in a study of chemoradiotherapy in HPV16-positive cancers. This table comes from immunoSEQ multiplex PCR, and its TCRdb copy is limited to in-frame clones, with some not included. The sample shows around 25,000 clones, around nine tenths of them seen only once. Sample: blood, taken from a patient who underwent chemoradiotherapy. These receptors were obtained from a human donor with HPV-associated anogenital cancer. The CDR3 runs from the conserved cysteine through the conserved F or W. D genes are given only for firm matches. Only part of the rows carry a size: once, few, many, or a class if the clone is expanded.

d_gene	j_gene	abundance	v_gene	CDR3nt	CDR3aa
TRBD2	TRBJ2-5	.	TRBV6-5	TGTGCCAGCAGTTACTCCGGGGGGGGAGAGACCCAGTACTTC	CASSYSGGGETQYF
.	TRBJ2-3	.	TRBV6-8	TGTGCCAGAGGAGGTCGGGCAGGGACGCCAGATACGCAGTATTTT	CARGGRAGTPDTQYF
.	TRBJ2-2	.	TRBV13	TGTGCCAGCAGCTTCGGACTCGTTCAGACCGGGGAGCTGTTTTTT	CASSFGLVQTGELFF
TRBD2	TRBJ2-7	.	TRBV7-9	TGTGCCAGCAGCTTATTAGGACTAGCGGGGGAAAGTAAGCAGTACTTC	CASSLLGLAGESKQYF
TRBD1	TRBJ1-5	.	TRBV7-8	TGTGCCAGCAGCTTAGCGCCCGGGACAGGGACTCAGCCCCAGCATTTT	CASSLAPGTGTQPQHF
TRBD2	TRBJ2-1	.	TRBV10-3	TGTGCCATCAGGGGGGCGCAGACTGGACTAGCGGGGGGGGTTGAGCAGTTCTTC	CAIRGAQTGLAGGVEQFF
TRBD1	TRBJ2-2	.	TRBV7-6	TGTGCCAGCAGTCCCGGGACAGGCAACACCGGGGAGCTGTTTTTT	CASSPGTGNTGELFF
TRBD2	TRBJ2-1	.	TRBV28	TGTGCCAGCAGCTCTAGCGGGAATTACAATGAGCAGTTCTTC	CASSSSGNYNEQFF
.	TRBJ2-3	.	TRBV11-2	TGTGCCAGCAGCTTAGATAATACAGGCGCAGATACGCAGTATTTT	CASSLDNTGADTQYF
.	TRBJ2-7	once	TRBV5-6	TGTGCCAGCAGCTTGGAGACGAACGAGCAGTACTTC	CASSLETNEQYF
.	TRBJ2-2	.	TRBV2	TGTGCCAGCAGTGGGCCCGGGGAGCTGTTTTTT	CASSGPGELFF
.	TRBJ1-3	.	TRBV4-2	TGTGCCAGCAGCCAAGATGTAGGGAATGGAAACACCATATATTTT	CASSQDVGNGNTIYF
.	TRBJ2-7	.	TRBV18	TGTGCCAGCTCACCGGGGGCTTCCTACGAGCAGTACTTC	CASSPGASYEQYF